This T cell receptor beta chain originates from a study of cytomegalovirus exposure and HLA in healthy donors. Study context: Of 398 genotyped donors, around 84% clustered with self-reported Caucasian donors.

V lost 4 bases to trimming and J lost 11 bases, with 11 bases between them. CDR1 and CDR2 from the germline V gene are ENHRY and SYGVKD. CDR3 length: 12 residues. PCR was performed using 60 Vbeta and 13 Jbeta primers. The data were produced by immunoSEQ multiplex PCR, yet TCRdb's version contains in-frame clones alone and is incomplete. The sample shows about 94,000 clones, 70% to 85% of them seen only once. The TCR comes from a human donor in good health. This chain connects TRBV10-3 to TRBJ1-4; D not resolved. Sequencing was carried out using PBMCs. The CDR3 loop is CAISGASKKLFF. The CDR3 DNA reads as TGTGCCATCAGTGGGGCATCCAAGAAACTGTTTTTT.